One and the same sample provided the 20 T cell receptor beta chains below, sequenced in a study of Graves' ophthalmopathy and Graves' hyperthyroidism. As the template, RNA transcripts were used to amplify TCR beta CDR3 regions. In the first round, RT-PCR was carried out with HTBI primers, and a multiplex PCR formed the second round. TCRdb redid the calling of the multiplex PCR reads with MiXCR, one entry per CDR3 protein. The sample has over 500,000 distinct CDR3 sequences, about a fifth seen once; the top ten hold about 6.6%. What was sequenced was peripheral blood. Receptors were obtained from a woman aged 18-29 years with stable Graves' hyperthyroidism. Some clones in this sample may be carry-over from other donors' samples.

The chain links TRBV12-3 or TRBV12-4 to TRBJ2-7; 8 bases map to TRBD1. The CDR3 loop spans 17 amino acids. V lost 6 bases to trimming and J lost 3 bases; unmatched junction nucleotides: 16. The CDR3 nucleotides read TGTGCCAGCAGCCCATTCAGGGGGCTTACATTAAACTACGAGCAGTACTTC. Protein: CASSPFRGLTLNYEQYF.

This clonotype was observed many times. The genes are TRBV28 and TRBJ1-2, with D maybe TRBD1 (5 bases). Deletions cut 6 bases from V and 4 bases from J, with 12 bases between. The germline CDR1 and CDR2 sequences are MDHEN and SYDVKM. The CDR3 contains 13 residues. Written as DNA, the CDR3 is TGTGCCAGCAGGAGTGAGGGGACCTATGGCTACACCTTC. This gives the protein CASRSEGTYGYTF.

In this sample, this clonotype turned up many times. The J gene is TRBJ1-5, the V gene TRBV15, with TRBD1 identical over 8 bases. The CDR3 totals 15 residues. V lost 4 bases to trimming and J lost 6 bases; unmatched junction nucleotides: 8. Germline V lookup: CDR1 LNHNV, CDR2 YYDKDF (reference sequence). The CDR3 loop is CATSIWTGYAQPQHF. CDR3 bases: TGTGCCACCAGCATTTGGACAGGGTACGCTCAGCCCCAGCATTTT.

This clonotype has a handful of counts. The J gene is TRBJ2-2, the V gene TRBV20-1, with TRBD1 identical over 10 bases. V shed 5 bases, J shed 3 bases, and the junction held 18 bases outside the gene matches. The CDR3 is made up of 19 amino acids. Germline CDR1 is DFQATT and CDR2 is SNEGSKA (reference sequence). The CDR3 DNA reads TGCAGTGCTCCGACGGCCCCGGGACAGGGGAGCGGCTACACCGGGGAGCTGTTTTTT. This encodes CSAPTAPGQGSGYTGELFF.

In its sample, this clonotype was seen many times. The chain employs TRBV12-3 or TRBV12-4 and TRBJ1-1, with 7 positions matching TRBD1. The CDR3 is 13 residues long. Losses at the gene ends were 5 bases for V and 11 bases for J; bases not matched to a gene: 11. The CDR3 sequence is CASSQGTAIDAFF. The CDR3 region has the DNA TGTGCCAGCAGTCAGGGGACAGCGATAGACGCTTTCTTT.

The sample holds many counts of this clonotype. The DNA of the CDR3 is TGTGCCAGCAGTTTCCGCAGGGAGCAGTACTTC. Its protein is CASSFRREQYF. V gene TRBV28 combines with J gene TRBJ2-7; no definite D call. Trimming removed 3 bases at V and 7 bases at J, with 7 bases between. Germline lookup yields CDR1 MDHEN and CDR2 SYDVKM. The CDR3 consists of 11 residues.

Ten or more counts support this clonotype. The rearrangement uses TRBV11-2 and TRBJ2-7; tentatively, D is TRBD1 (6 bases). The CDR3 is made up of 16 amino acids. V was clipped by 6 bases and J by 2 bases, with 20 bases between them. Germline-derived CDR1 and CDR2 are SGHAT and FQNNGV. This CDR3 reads CASSSPRAGTPYEQYF. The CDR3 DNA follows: TGTGCCAGCAGTTCCCCCCGTGCCGGGACACCCTACGAGCAGTACTTC.

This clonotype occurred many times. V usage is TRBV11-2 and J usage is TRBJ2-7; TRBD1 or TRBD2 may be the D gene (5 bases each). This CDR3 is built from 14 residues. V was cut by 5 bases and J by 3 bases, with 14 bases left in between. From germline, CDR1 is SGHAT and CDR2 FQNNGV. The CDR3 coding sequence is TGTGCCAGCAGCACACAGGTTAGCGACTACGAGCAGTACTTC. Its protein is CASSTQVSDYEQYF.

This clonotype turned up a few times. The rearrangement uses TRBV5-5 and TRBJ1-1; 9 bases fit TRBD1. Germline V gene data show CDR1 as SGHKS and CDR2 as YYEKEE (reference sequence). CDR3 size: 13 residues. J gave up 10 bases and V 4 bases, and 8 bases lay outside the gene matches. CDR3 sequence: CASSGWDREVAFF. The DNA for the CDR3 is TGTGCCAGCAGCGGCTGGGACAGGGAGGTAGCTTTCTTT.

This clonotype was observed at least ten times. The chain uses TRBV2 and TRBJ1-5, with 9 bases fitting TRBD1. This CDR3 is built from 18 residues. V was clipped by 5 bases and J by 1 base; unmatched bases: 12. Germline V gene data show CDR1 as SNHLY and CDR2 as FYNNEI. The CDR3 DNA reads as TGTGCCAGCAGTACGTCCCGGGACAGGGATCGGAGCAATCAGCCCCAGCATTTT. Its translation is CASSTSRDRDRSNQPQHF.

The CDR3 region has the DNA TGCAGCGTTGAACCGCACGGAGGGAAGGACACTGAAGCTTTCTTT. It is translated as CSVEPHGGKDTEAFF. The J gene is TRBJ1-1, the V gene TRBV29-1; no clear D gene. The V end was cut by 2 bases, the J end by 3 bases, with 16 bases between. The CDR3 sequence is 15 residues long. CDR1 and CDR2 from the germline V gene are SQVTM and ANQGSEA.

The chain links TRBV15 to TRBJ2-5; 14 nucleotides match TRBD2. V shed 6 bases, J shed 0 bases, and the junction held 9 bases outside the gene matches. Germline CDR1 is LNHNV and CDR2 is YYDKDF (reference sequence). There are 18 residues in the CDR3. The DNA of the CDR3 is TGTGCCACCAGTCTCGGACTAGCGGGAGGACCACACCAAGAGACCCAGTACTTC. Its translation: CATSLGLAGGPHQETQYF.

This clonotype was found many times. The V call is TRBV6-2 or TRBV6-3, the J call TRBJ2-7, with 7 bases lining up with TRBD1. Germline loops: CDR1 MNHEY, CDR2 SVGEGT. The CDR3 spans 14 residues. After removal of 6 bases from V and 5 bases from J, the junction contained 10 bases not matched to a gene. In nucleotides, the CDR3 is TGTGCCAGCAGCCGAAGACAGGGATTGAACGAGCAGTACTTC. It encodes CASSRRQGLNEQYF.

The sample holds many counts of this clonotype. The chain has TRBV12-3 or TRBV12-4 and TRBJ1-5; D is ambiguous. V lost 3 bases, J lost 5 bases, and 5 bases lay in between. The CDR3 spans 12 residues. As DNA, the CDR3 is TGTGCCAGCAGTTTCCAGGATCAGCCCCAGCATTTT. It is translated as CASSFQDQPQHF.

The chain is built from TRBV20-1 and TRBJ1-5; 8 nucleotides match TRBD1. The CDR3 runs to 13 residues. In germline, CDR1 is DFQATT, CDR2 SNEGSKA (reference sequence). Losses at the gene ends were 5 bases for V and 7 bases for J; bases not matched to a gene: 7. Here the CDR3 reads CSALTGTGQPQHF. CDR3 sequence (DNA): TGCAGTGCTCTTACGGGGACAGGACAGCCCCAGCATTTT.

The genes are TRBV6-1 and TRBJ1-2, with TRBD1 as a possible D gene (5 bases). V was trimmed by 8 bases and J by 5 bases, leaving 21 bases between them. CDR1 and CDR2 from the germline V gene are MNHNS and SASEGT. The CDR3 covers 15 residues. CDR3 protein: CASSIDGRQIYGYTF. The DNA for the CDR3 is TGTGCCAGCTCCATAGACGGGCGACAGATTTATGGCTACACCTTC.

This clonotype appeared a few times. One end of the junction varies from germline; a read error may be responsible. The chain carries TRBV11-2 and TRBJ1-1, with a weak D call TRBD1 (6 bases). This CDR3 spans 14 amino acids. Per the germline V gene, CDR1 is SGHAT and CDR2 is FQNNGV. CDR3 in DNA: TGTGCCAGCACCTTAAGGACAGTTAACACTGAAGCTTTCTTT. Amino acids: CASTLRTVNTEAFF.

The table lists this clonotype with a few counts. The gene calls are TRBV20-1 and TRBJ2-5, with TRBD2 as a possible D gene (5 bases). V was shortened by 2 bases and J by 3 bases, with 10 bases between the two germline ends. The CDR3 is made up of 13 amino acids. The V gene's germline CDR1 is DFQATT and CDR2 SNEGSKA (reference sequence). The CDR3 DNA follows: TGCAGTGCTAGAAAGGACTTAGAAGAGACCCAGTACTTC. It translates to CSARKDLEETQYF.

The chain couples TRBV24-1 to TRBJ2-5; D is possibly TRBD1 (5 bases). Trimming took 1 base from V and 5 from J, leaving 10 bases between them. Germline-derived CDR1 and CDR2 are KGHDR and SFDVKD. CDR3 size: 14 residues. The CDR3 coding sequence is TGTGCCACCAGTGATTTCAGGGCGGAGGAGACCCAGTACTTC. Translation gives CATSDFRAEETQYF.

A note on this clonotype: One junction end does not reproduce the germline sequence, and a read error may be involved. CDR3 nucleotides: TGTGCCAGCACTGAATACAACAGGGTACCTCGAGCTTTCTTT. Its translation: CASTEYNRVPRAFF. This chain joins TRBV2 and TRBJ1-1, with D possibly being TRBD1 (6 bases). The CDR3 loop spans 14 amino acids. Germline CDR1 is SNHLY and CDR2 is FYNNEI.